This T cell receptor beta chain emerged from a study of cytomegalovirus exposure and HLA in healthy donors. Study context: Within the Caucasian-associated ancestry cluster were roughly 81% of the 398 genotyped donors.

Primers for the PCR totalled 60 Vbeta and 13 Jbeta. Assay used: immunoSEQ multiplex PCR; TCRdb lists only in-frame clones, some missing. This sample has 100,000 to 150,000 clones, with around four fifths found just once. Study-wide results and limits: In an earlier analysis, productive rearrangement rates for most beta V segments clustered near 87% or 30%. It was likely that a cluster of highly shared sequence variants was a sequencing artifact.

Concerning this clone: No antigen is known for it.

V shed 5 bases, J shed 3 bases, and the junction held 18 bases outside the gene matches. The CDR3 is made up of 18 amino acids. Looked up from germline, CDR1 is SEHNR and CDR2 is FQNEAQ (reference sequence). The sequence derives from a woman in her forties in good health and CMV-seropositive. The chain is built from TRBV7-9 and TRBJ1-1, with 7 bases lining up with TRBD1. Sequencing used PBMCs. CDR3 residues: CASSPLGLGTAGDTEAFF. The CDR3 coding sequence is TGTGCCAGCAGCCCGCTAGGCCTCGGGACAGCCGGTGACACTGAAGCTTTCTTT.